This T cell receptor beta chain was identified during a study of cytomegalovirus exposure and HLA in healthy donors. Study findings and constraints: Rarity characterized most TCR sequences, yet some public TCRs appeared in many donors.

As for this clone: What it recognizes is unknown.

This CDR3 has 15 amino acids. Germline V gene lookup returns CDR1 SGHRS and CDR2 YFSETQ. Trimming removed 0 bases from V and 6 bases from J; junction bases left unmatched: 4. The PCR was carried out with 60 Vbeta primers and 13 Jbeta primers. Assay used: immunoSEQ multiplex PCR; TCRdb lists only in-frame clones, some missing. The sample consists of more than 90,000 clones, roughly four fifths of them appearing once. The rearrangement links TRBV5-1 to TRBJ2-2; 8 positions agree with TRBD1. This sequence was found in a man aged 25-40 years in good health and CMV-seronegative. The sample was PBMCs. CDR3 nucleotides: TGCGCCAGCAGCTTGGAAGGACAGGGACCCGGGGAGCTGTTTTTT. It encodes CASSLEGQGPGELFF.